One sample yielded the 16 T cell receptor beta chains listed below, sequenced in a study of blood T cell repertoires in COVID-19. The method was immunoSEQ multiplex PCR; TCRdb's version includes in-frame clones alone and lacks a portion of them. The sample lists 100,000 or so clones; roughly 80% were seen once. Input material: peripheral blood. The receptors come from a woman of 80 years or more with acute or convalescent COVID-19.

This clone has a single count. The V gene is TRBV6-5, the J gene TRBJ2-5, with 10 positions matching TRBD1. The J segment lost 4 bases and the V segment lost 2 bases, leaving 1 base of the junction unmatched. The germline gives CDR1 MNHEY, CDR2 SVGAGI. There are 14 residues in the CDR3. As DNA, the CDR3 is TGTGCCAGCAGTTACGGGACAGGGGTAGAGACCCAGTACTTC. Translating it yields CASSYGTGVETQYF.

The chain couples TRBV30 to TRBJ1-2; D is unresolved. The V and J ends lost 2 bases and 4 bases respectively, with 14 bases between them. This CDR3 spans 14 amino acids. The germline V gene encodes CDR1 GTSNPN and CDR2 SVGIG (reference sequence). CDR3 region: CAWSTVEVGYGYTF. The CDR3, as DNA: TGTGCCTGGAGTACCGTCGAGGTGGGCTATGGCTACACCTTC.

The CDR3, as DNA: TGTGCCAGCAGTGCTTCGGGACAGGGTAACACCGGGGAGCTGTTTTTT. It codes for CASSASGQGNTGELFF. The rearrangement joins TRBV2 to TRBJ2-2, with 9 bases that match TRBD1. V dropped 4 bases and J dropped 2; count of bases not matched to a gene: 5. Germline V gives CDR1 SNHLY, CDR2 FYNNEI. The CDR3 runs to 16 residues.

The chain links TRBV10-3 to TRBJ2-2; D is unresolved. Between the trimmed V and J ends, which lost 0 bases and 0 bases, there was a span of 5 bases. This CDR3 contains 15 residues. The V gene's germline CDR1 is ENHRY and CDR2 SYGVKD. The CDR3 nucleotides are TGTGCCATCAGTGAGTCGAGTGCGAACACCGGGGAGCTGTTTTTT. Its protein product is CAISESSANTGELFF.

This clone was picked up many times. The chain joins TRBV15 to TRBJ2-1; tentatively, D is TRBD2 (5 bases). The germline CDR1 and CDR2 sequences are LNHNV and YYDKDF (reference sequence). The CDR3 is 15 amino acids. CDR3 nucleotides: TGTGCGACAACCTCCTTAGCGAGCTCCTACAATGAGCAGTTCTTC. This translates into CATTSLASSYNEQFF.

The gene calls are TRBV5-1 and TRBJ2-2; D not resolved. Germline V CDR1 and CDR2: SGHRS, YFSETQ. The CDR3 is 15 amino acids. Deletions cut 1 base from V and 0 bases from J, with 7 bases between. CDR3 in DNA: TGCGCCAGCAGCTTGACGGAGACGAACACCGGGGAGCTGTTTTTT. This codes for CASSLTETNTGELFF.

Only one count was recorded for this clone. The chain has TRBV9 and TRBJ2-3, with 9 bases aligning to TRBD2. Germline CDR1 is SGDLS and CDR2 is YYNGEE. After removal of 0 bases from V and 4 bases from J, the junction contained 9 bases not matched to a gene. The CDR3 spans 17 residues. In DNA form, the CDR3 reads TGTGCCAGCAGCGTAGCTAGAGGTGTAGCGGGAGCAGATACGCAGTATTTT. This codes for CASSVARGVAGADTQYF.

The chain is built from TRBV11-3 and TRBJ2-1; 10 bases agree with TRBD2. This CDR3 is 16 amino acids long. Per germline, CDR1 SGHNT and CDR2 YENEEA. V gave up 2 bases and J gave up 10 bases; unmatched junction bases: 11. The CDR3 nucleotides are TGTGCCAGCAGCTTAAGTACAGCGGGAGGGCCGATAGAGCAGTTCTTC. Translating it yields CASSLSTAGGPIEQFF.

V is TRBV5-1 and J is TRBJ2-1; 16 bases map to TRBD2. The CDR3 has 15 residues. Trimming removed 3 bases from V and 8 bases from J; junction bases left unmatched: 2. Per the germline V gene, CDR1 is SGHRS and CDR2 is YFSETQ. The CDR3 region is CASSYGTSGRDEQFF. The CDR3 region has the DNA TGCGCCAGCAGCTATGGGACTAGCGGGAGGGATGAGCAGTTCTTC. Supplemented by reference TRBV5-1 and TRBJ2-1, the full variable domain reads KAGVTQTPRYLIKTRGQQVTLSCSPISGHRSVSWYQQTPGQGLQFLFEYFSETQRNKGNFPGRFSGRQFSNSRSEMNVSTLELGDSALYLCASSYGTSGRDEQFFGPGTRLTVL.

CDR3 loop: CASSDRRNTEAFF. The CDR3, as DNA: TGTGCCAGCAGTGACCGGAGGAACACTGAAGCTTTCTTT. The J gene is TRBJ1-1, the V gene TRBV6-4; D unclear. Germline lookup yields CDR1 MRHNA and CDR2 SNTAGT. V lost 2 bases and J 1 base, leaving 5 bases between the germline ends. The CDR3 sequence is 13 residues long.

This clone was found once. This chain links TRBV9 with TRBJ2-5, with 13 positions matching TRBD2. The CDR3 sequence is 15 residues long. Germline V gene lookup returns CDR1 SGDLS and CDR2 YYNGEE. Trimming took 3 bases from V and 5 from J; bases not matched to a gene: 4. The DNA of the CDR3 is TGTGCCAGCAGCGGACGACTAGCGGGAGGCGAGACCCAGTACTTC. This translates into CASSGRLAGGETQYF.

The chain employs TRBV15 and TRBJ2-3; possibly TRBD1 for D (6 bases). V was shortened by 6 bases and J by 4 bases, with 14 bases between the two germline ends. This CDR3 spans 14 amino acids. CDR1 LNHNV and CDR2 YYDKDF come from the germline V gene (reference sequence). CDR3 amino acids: CATRGLQGADTQYF. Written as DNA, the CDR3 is TGTGCCACCAGAGGGTTACAGGGAGCAGATACGCAGTATTTT.

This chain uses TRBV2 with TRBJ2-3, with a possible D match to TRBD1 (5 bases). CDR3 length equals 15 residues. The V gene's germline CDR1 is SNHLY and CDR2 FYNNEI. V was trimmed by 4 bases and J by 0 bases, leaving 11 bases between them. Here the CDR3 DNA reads TGTGCCAGCAGTGGAGACAGTCCAAGCACAGATACGCAGTATTTT. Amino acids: CASSGDSPSTDTQYF.

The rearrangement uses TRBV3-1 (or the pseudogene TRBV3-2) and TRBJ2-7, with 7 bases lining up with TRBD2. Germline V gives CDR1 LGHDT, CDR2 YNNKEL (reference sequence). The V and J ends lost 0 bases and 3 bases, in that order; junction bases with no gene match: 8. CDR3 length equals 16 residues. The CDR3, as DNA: TGTGCCAGCAGCCAAGAAGGGTCTAGCGGCTTCTACGAGCAGTACTTC. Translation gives CASSQEGSSGFYEQYF.

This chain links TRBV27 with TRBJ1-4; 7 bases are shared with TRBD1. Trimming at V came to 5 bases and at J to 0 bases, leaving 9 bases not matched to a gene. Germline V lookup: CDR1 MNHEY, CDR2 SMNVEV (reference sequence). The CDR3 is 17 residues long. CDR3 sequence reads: CASSRIPGQATNEKLFF. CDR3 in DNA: TGTGCCAGCAGTCGAATACCCGGACAGGCAACTAATGAAAAACTGTTTTTT.

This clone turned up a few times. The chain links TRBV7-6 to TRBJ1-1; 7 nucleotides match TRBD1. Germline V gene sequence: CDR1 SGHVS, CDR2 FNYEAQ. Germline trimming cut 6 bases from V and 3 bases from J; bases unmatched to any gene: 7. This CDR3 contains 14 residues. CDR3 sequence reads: CASRSWQGDTEAFF. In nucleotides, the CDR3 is TGTGCCAGCAGGTCCTGGCAGGGGGACACTGAAGCTTTCTTT.